These T cell receptor beta chains were read from a single sample in a study. TCRdb recomputed calls from the 5' RACE reads with MiXCR, one row per CDR3 protein. This sample has around 30,000 distinct CDR3 sequences; more than 20% occur once, and the top ten carry 2% to 2.5%. Sequenced sample: tumor-infiltrating Tregs sorted from the breast tumor. Receptor source: a female donor with breast cancer. Each CDR3 is given with its conserved first and last residue. D genes are given only for firm matches. Some rows mark clone size as missing; the rest say once, few, many or name a class of expanded clone.

clone_size j_call d_call v_call cdr3_nt cdr3_aa
NA TRBJ2-7 NA TRBV3-1 TGTGCCAGCAGCCAAGATGGCTTTCAGCCCACTTTGCCATACGAGCAGTACTTC CASSQDGFQPTLPYEQYF
many TRBJ1-5 NA TRBV7-2 TGTGCCAGCAGCTTAGAGACTTATCAGCCCCAGCATTTT CASSLETYQPQHF
many TRBJ2-1 TRBD1 TRBV6-1 TGTGCCAGCAGCCCATGGACAGGGGGCAACAATGAGCAGTTCTTC CASSPWTGGNNEQFF
medium-sized TRBJ2-7 NA TRBV7-9 TGTGCCAGCAGCACCGGGACCGGGATCCACGAGCAGTACTTC CASSTGTGIHEQYF
NA TRBJ2-1 TRBD2 TRBV5-1 TGCGCCAGCAGGACTAGCGGGAGTTCCTACAATGAGCAGTTCTTC CASRTSGSSYNEQFF
NA TRBJ1-1 NA TRBV7-9 TGTGCCAGCAGGTCTCTCAAGAACACTGAAGCTTTCTTT CASRSLKNTEAFF
few TRBJ2-7 NA TRBV30 TGTGCCTGGAGTGTAAAGGCGGGACCCTCCTACGAGCAGTACTTC CAWSVKAGPSYEQYF
many TRBJ1-2 NA TRBV9 TGTGCCAGCAGCGCAACATTTAACTATGGCTACACCTTC CASSATFNYGYTF
many TRBJ1-1 NA TRBV29-1 TGCAGCGTCCGAGAACAGGCAAATAATGAAGCTTTCTTT CSVREQANNEAFF
few TRBJ2-4 NA TRBV4-1 TGCGCCAGCAGCCAGGGGGCCCTCACTAGCCGGACAAACATTCAGTACTTC CASSQGALTSRTNIQYF
many TRBJ1-2 TRBD1 TRBV6-2/TRBV6-3 TGTGCCAGCAGCCACGGACAGGCCACACTCCGCTATGGCTACACCTTC CASSHGQATLRYGYTF
many TRBJ2-1 TRBD1 TRBV2 TGTGCCAGCAGGGAGACAGGGTTGAACAATGAGCAGTTCTTC CASRETGLNNEQFF
NA TRBJ1-1 TRBD1 TRBV19 TGTGCCAGTAGTATTGGGACAGGGGGCCTCCTAGCTGAAGCTTTCTTT CASSIGTGGLLAEAFF
NA TRBJ2-7 TRBD1 TRBV5-1 TGCGCCAGCAGCTTCGGGACAGGGGAGGAGCAGTACTTC CASSFGTGEEQYF
NA TRBJ2-1 NA TRBV7-2 TGTGCCAGCAGCCGGACTTTTTCCTCCTACAATGAGCAGTTCTTC CASSRTFSSYNEQFF
medium-sized TRBJ2-7 NA TRBV21-1 TGTGCCAGCAGCAAAGATCTGTGGCGGGGAGAGCAGTACTTC CASSKDLWRGEQYF
NA TRBJ2-1 TRBD1 TRBV25-1 TGTGCCAGCACCGGACAGGGGGATTACAATGAGCAGTTCTTC CASTGQGDYNEQFF
many TRBJ2-1 TRBD2 TRBV20-1 TGCAGTGTTAGGGTCCAGCGGGAGGGCCGCTACAATGAGCAGTTCTTC CSVRVQREGRYNEQFF
many TRBJ2-2 NA TRBV6-1 TGTGCCAGCAGTGATGTACAGGGCTACACCGGGGAGCTGTTTTTT CASSDVQGYTGELFF
few TRBJ1-1 NA TRBV5-1 TGCGCCAGCAGCTTGGCGGTTGGGTCGGGCACTGAAGCTTTCTTT CASSLAVGSGTEAFF
NA TRBJ1-1 NA TRBV3-1 TGTGCCAGCAGCCAATCGGGGGTTACTGAAGCTTTCTTT CASSQSGVTEAFF
many TRBJ1-2 NA TRBV6-1 TGTGCCAGCAGTCCCCAATCCCGGACCTTCTATGGCTACACCTTC CASSPQSRTFYGYTF
many TRBJ2-7 TRBD2 TRBV10-3 TGTGCCATCTCACCGGGACTAGCGGGAGGGCAGAGCGACGAGCAGTACTTC CAISPGLAGGQSDEQYF
NA TRBJ1-2 NA TRBV6-5 TGTGCCAGCAGCCGAGGAGCGAGCAAGAACGGCTACACCTTC CASSRGASKNGYTF
NA TRBJ2-1 NA TRBV4-2 TGTGCCAGCAGCCAAGAGTACAGCCTTCCCGAGCGGTTCTTC CASSQEYSLPERFF
medium-sized TRBJ2-3 NA TRBV6-1 TGTGCCAGCAGTGACACAGATACGCAGTATTTT CASSDTDTQYF
NA TRBJ2-7 TRBD2 TRBV6-5 TGTGCCAGCAGCTTAGGGACTAGCGGGCGGAGATACGAGCAGTACTTC CASSLGTSGRRYEQYF
NA TRBJ2-2 NA TRBV9 TGTGCCAGCAGCGTAGATGGGGAGCTGTTTTTT CASSVDGELFF
many TRBJ1-5 TRBD1 TRBV25-1 TGTGCCAGCGCCGGGACAGAAAATAGCAATCAGCCCCAGCATTTT CASAGTENSNQPQHF
NA TRBJ2-7 TRBD2 TRBV5-1 TGCGCCAGCAGCATCAACCCGAGCGGGGAGGCCCAATACGAGCAGTACTTC CASSINPSGEAQYEQYF
NA TRBJ2-1 TRBD2 TRBV29-1 TGCAGCGTTGAAGAGGGAGCGGGAGTGGTATATGAGCAGTTCTTC CSVEEGAGVVYEQFF
few TRBJ2-3 TRBD1 TRBV18 TGTGCCAGCTCATCCAGGACAGGGATCACAGATACGCAGTATTTT CASSSRTGITDTQYF
medium-sized TRBJ2-1 TRBD1 TRBV9 TGTGCCAGCAGCACGACAGGGTGGGGCTCCTACAATGAGCAGTTCTTC CASSTTGWGSYNEQFF
medium-sized TRBJ1-1 TRBD1 TRBV10-3 TGTGCCATCAGTTTCGGACAGGGGGATGAAGCTTTCTTT CAISFGQGDEAFF
few TRBJ1-5 NA TRBV12-2 NA CASRLVGLGNQPQHF
NA TRBJ1-1 TRBD1 TRBV20-1 TGCAGTGGAGGGGGCCCCGAGAAAACTGAAGCTTGCTTT CSGGGPEKTEACF
NA TRBJ2-1 NA TRBV5-1 TGCGCCAGCAGCCCCCAGCTAGTCAATGAGCAGTTCTTC CASSPQLVNEQFF
many TRBJ2-7 TRBD2 TRBV12-3/TRBV12-4 TGTGCCAGCAGTTTAGTAGCGGGTCGTGCTCCCGAGCAGTACTTC CASSLVAGRAPEQYF
many TRBJ2-2 NA TRBV5-1 TGCGCCAGCAGAGACCTCGTAGGAACCGGGGAGCTGTTTTTT CASRDLVGTGELFF
few TRBJ1-5 NA TRBV3-1 TGTGCCAGCAGCCAAGCGCCCCCTGGGAGCAATCAGCCCCAGCATTTT CASSQAPPGSNQPQHF
many TRBJ1-1 NA TRBV20-1 TGCAGTGCTAGTATGCATATGAACACTGAAGCTTTCTTT CSASMHMNTEAFF
NA TRBJ2-1 NA TRBV9 TGTGCCAGCAGCGTAGCGAGCGCTTACTCCTACAATGAGCAGTTCTTC CASSVASAYSYNEQFF
many TRBJ2-3 TRBD1 TRBV10-2 TGCGCCAGCAGTAGGGGGCTCGGCACAGATACGCAGTATTTT CASSRGLGTDTQYF
NA TRBJ2-1 TRBD1 TRBV2 TGTGCCAGCACCAATTGGAGGACAGGGAGGTTGAATGAGCAGTTCTTC CASTNWRTGRLNEQFF
medium-sized TRBJ1-2 NA TRBV6-5 TGTGCCAGCAGTTACTACGGTAATGGCTACACCTTC CASSYYGNGYTF
few TRBJ2-7 TRBD1 TRBV6-1 TGTGCCAGCACCGTACAGGGGTACTACGAGCAGTACTTC CASTVQGYYEQYF
NA TRBJ1-2 NA TRBV24-1 TGTGCCACCAGTGATGCAAACAAAGGCCTCTATGGCTACACCTTC CATSDANKGLYGYTF
few TRBJ1-5 NA TRBV2 TGTGCCAGCAGGGACACGGGACAACCCAATCAGCCCCAGCATTTT CASRDTGQPNQPQHF
many TRBJ2-6 TRBD2 TRBV7-8 TGTGCCAGCAGCCCCCCGGGCTTTAGCGGGAAATCAGGGGCCAACGTCCTGACTTTC CASSPPGFSGKSGANVLTF
NA TRBJ2-7 TRBD2 TRBV5-1 TGCGCCAGCAGCCCGCTAGCGGGAGGCCTTGGTGAGCAGTACTTC CASSPLAGGLGEQYF
NA TRBJ2-7 NA TRBV4-1 TGCGCCAGCGGCCATGAAGCCGGGACTGCAGGCTACGAGCAGTACTTC CASGHEAGTAGYEQYF